The sequence of this TCR beta chain was determined in a study of identical twins. Using its own MiXCR run on the 5' RACE reads, TCRdb lists one record per CDR3 protein. The sample has roughly 490,000 distinct CDR3 sequences, more than 13% seen once; the top ten hold about 0.94%. Looked up from germline, CDR1 is DFQATT and CDR2 is SNEGSKA (reference sequence). CDR3 length: 14 amino acids. V was clipped by 1 base and J by 7 bases; unmatched bases: 9. This sample also belongs to another study, concerning yellow fever vaccine responses in identical twins.

V is TRBV20-1 and J is TRBJ1-1, with 7 bases matching TRBD1. The origin of this receptor is a young woman in good health. The sequenced sample consisted of CD4+ T cells sorted from blood. The CDR3 protein is CSARVGQRPIEAFF. CDR3 coding DNA: TGCAGTGCTAGAGTGGGACAGCGTCCAATTGAAGCTTTCTTT.